This TCR beta chain was sequenced for a study of CD8+CD57+ T cells in acquired aplastic anemia. Study-level information: Mean yield of DNA from sorted CD4+ and CD8+ cells was 3 to 3.5 ug. Overall study results and limits: Sharing between patients and controls was observed for around 30 CD8+ CDR3 sequences. Patients and healthy controls showed no significant CD8+ Simpson's diversity difference.

TCR beta VDJ and CDR3 were profiled, and genomic DNA was the template. TCRdb recomputed calls from the reads with MiXCR, one row per CDR3 protein. Here the sample spans 200,000 or so distinct CDR3 sequences, 50% to 75% being singletons. Points on this clonotype: Its antigen is unknown.

The CDR3 is 15 residues long. V shed 11 bases, J shed 3 bases, and the junction held 15 bases outside the gene matches. Germline values: CDR1 SSHAT, CDR2 FNYEAQ (reference sequence). This sequence originates from a human donor with severe aplastic anemia or a healthy control (not recorded which). The rearrangement joins TRBV7-7 to TRBJ2-7; 8 bases line up with TRBD2. Material for sequencing was sorted CD4+, CD8+, or CD8+CD57+ T cells (not recorded which) from PBMCs. This CDR3 reads CAWADGGGSHYEQYF. In DNA, the CDR3 is TGTGCCTGGGCGGACGGGGGGGGGTCCCACTACGAGCAGTACTTC.